These 2 T cell receptor beta chains were sequenced from one sample in a study of vaccination and CD4 T cells after COVID-19. For these TCRs, the target antigens are not known. Treatment reported: approximately 9-day PBMC culture with coronavirus spike peptide pools or control peptides (ViraFEST assay). The study sequenced cultured CD4+ T cell DNA using the Oncomine TCR Beta short-read assay. TCRdb analysed the PCR reads with MiXCR anew, one entry per CDR3 protein. The data show 20,000 or so distinct CDR3 sequences, roughly two thirds seen once. The source material was CD4+ T cells from blood, cultured in vitro. The source of these receptors is a human donor who had recovered from COVID-19.

This clonotype was detected only a few times. This sequence joins TRBV12-3 or TRBV12-4 and TRBJ1-3; D perhaps matches TRBD1 (6 bases). Trimming stripped 7 bases from V and 7 bases from J, with 17 bases between. There are 14 residues in the CDR3. The CDR3 loop reads CASTTRGHRNTIYF. In DNA form, the CDR3 reads TGTGCCAGCACGACCAGGGGCCATCGGAACACCATATATTTT.

V is TRBV20-1 and J is TRBJ1-1; D call uncertain. The CDR3 runs to 14 residues. The germline V gene encodes CDR1 DFQATT and CDR2 SNEGSKA (reference sequence). Trimming removed 0 bases from V and 5 bases from J, with 13 bases in between. This CDR3 is CSARDRPHWTEAFF. CDR3 sequence (DNA): TGCAGTGCTAGAGACCGACCCCATTGGACTGAAGCTTTCTTT.